This paragraph reports one TCR beta chain. This entry is derived from a study of regulatory T cells in long-lasting Graves disease. The time point is: newly diagnosed GD, antithyroid drugs for less than 3 months. PBMCs were the source of the RNA used for TCR sequencing. Germline assignment: CDR1 KGHSH and CDR2 LQKENI. Trimming removed 3 bases at V and 6 bases at J, with 14 bases between. The CDR3 is 15 amino acids. Building the TCR beta libraries relied on iRepertoire HTBI primers, and CDR3 regions underwent Arm-PCR. TCRdb analysed the multiplex PCR reads with MiXCR anew, one entry per CDR3 protein. The sample consists of 400,000 to 500,000 distinct CDR3 sequences, 14% of them appearing once. The same data also contributed to another study, on T cells in Graves' hyperthyroidism and ophthalmopathy. That paper notes: The HTBI primer set was used in a first-round RT-PCR of the TCR CDR3.

The V gene is TRBV18, the J gene TRBJ1-4; D not resolved. This sequence was found in a woman aged 50 to 65 with Graves disease. The sequencing here drew on peripheral blood mononuclear cells (PBMCs), taken at new diagnosis, from a patient treated with antithyroid drugs. CDR3 nucleotides: TGTGCCAGCTCACCGAGAAGAGGTGTTGATGAAAAACTGTTTTTT. Encoded protein: CASSPRRGVDEKLFF.